This is a list of T cell receptor beta chains from one sample in a study of cytomegalovirus exposure and HLA in healthy donors. Repertoires were generated with immunoSEQ multiplex PCR, while TCRdb's copy carries only in-frame clones and drops some. The data contain approximately 260,000 clones, 84% of them singletons. What was sequenced was PBMCs. These TCRs come from a woman in her 40s in good health and CMV-seropositive. CDR3s include the opening cysteine and the closing phenylalanine or tryptophan. The D gene is left open where the match is weak. A row's size may be missing; if present it is once, few, many or a size class.

abundance: NA; len: 13; d_gene: NA; v_gene: TRBV5-8; j_gene: TRBJ1-2; CDR3nt: TGTGCCAGCAGCCTGGGGGGAGGGTATGGCTACACCTTC; CDR3aa: CASSLGGGYGYTF
abundance: NA; len: 14; d_gene: NA; v_gene: TRBV5-1; j_gene: TRBJ1-1; CDR3nt: TGCGCCAGCAGCTTGGACAGTAGGTACACTGAAGCTTTCTTT; CDR3aa: CASSLDSRYTEAFF
abundance: NA; len: 16; d_gene: NA; v_gene: TRBV4-3; j_gene: TRBJ1-4; CDR3nt: TGCGCCAGCAGCCAAGAGGTTCTGGGAAGGGGTGAAAAACTGTTTTTT; CDR3aa: CASSQEVLGRGEKLFF
abundance: NA; len: 14; d_gene: TRBD1; v_gene: TRBV11-3; j_gene: TRBJ2-5; CDR3nt: TGTGCCAGCAGCTTGGACAGGGGGTCAGAGACCCAGTACTTC; CDR3aa: CASSLDRGSETQYF
abundance: NA; len: 11; d_gene: NA; v_gene: TRBV30; j_gene: TRBJ1-2; CDR3nt: TGTGCCTGGAGGAGCCTCTATGGCTACACCTTC; CDR3aa: CAWRSLYGYTF
abundance: NA; len: 16; d_gene: TRBD1; v_gene: TRBV9; j_gene: TRBJ2-1; CDR3nt: TGTGCCAGCAGCGTAGAGTACGACAGGGGCTACAATGAGCAGTTCTTC; CDR3aa: CASSVEYDRGYNEQFF
abundance: once; len: 13; d_gene: TRBD1; v_gene: TRBV7-2; j_gene: TRBJ1-1; CDR3nt: TGTGCCAGCAGCTTCACCGGGACAGGGGAAGCTTTCTTT; CDR3aa: CASSFTGTGEAFF
abundance: once; len: 13; d_gene: TRBD2; v_gene: TRBV27; j_gene: TRBJ2-7; CDR3nt: TGTGCCAGCAGGGGTAGCGGGAGGGTCGAGCAGTACTTC; CDR3aa: CASRGSGRVEQYF
abundance: NA; len: 11; d_gene: NA; v_gene: TRBV29-1; j_gene: TRBJ2-7; CDR3nt: TGCAGCGTTGAAGATCGGTACGAGCAGTACTTC; CDR3aa: CSVEDRYEQYF
abundance: few; len: 10; d_gene: TRBD1; v_gene: TRBV10-1; j_gene: TRBJ2-7; CDR3nt: TGCGCCAGCGGGATGGGACAGAAGTACTTC; CDR3aa: CASGMGQKYF
abundance: once; len: 14; d_gene: NA; v_gene: TRBV19; j_gene: TRBJ2-7; CDR3nt: TGTGCCACGATTTGGACAGTCGTGGGGAGTGAGCAGTACTTC; CDR3aa: CATIWTVVGSEQYF
abundance: NA; len: 15; d_gene: NA; v_gene: TRBV7-6; j_gene: TRBJ2-3; CDR3nt: TGTGCCAGCAGCCCGAGCGGATCTAGCACAGATACGCAGTATTTT; CDR3aa: CASSPSGSSTDTQYF
abundance: NA; len: 14; d_gene: NA; v_gene: TRBV9; j_gene: TRBJ2-7; CDR3nt: TGTGCCAGCAGCGTAGGGCCGGGGTCCTCCGAGCAGTACTTC; CDR3aa: CASSVGPGSSEQYF
abundance: NA; len: 16; d_gene: TRBD2; v_gene: TRBV7-9; j_gene: TRBJ2-2; CDR3nt: TGTGCCAGCAGCTCCCAGGCGGGAGGCAACACCGGGGAGCTGTTTTTT; CDR3aa: CASSSQAGGNTGELFF
abundance: NA; len: 15; d_gene: NA; v_gene: TRBV7-8; j_gene: TRBJ1-5; CDR3nt: TGTGCCAGCAGCCCCATCAGGGGTAGCAATCAGCCCCAGCATTTT; CDR3aa: CASSPIRGSNQPQHF
abundance: NA; len: 16; d_gene: NA; v_gene: TRBV19; j_gene: TRBJ2-6; CDR3nt: TGTGCCAGTAGTGTCCAGGCCAGCTCTGGGGCCAACGTCCTGACTTTC; CDR3aa: CASSVQASSGANVLTF
abundance: NA; len: 13; d_gene: NA; v_gene: TRBV7-6; j_gene: TRBJ1-6; CDR3nt: TGTGCCAGCAGCTTAGCAGGAGATTCACCCCTCCACTTT; CDR3aa: CASSLAGDSPLHF
abundance: NA; len: 17; d_gene: TRBD1; v_gene: TRBV7-6; j_gene: TRBJ1-3; CDR3nt: TGTGCCAGCAGCACTCATCCGGGACAGAGCTCTGGAAACACCATATATTTT; CDR3aa: CASSTHPGQSSGNTIYF
abundance: NA; len: 13; d_gene: NA; v_gene: TRBV27; j_gene: TRBJ1-1; CDR3nt: TGTGCCAGCAGTTTATCCAGTTTCACTGAAGCTTTCTTT; CDR3aa: CASSLSSFTEAFF
abundance: NA; len: 16; d_gene: NA; v_gene: TRBV7-2; j_gene: TRBJ2-3; CDR3nt: TGTGCCAGCAGCTTAGTAGGGGGTGGGGGCACAGATACGCAGTATTTT; CDR3aa: CASSLVGGGGTDTQYF
abundance: NA; len: 15; d_gene: TRBD1; v_gene: TRBV7-2; j_gene: TRBJ1-2; CDR3nt: TGTGCCAGCAGTTCGACCGGGACAGCTAACTATGGCTACACCTTC; CDR3aa: CASSSTGTANYGYTF
abundance: NA; len: 16; d_gene: NA; v_gene: TRBV4-2; j_gene: TRBJ1-4; CDR3nt: TGTGCCAGCAGCCAAGCTGCGGGGGCAACTAATGAAAAACTGTTTTTT; CDR3aa: CASSQAAGATNEKLFF
abundance: NA; len: 16; d_gene: TRBD1; v_gene: TRBV28; j_gene: TRBJ1-5; CDR3nt: TGTGCCAGCAGTCCCTTCGCTCTGACAGGGGTCCAGCCCCAGCATTTT; CDR3aa: CASSPFALTGVQPQHF
abundance: NA; len: 12; d_gene: NA; v_gene: TRBV29-1; j_gene: TRBJ2-4; CDR3nt: TGCAGCGTTATGAGGGGGGGAGACATTCAGTACTTC; CDR3aa: CSVMRGGDIQYF
abundance: NA; len: 12; d_gene: NA; v_gene: TRBV30; j_gene: TRBJ1-5; CDR3nt: TGTGCCGCCCAGGCGGGGGAACAGCCCCAGCATTTT; CDR3aa: CAAQAGEQPQHF
abundance: NA; len: 12; d_gene: TRBD2; v_gene: TRBV27; j_gene: TRBJ2-5; CDR3nt: TGTGCCAGCAGTTTAGGTAGCGGGAGGACCTACTTC; CDR3aa: CASSLGSGRTYF
abundance: NA; len: 13; d_gene: NA; v_gene: TRBV7-8; j_gene: TRBJ2-1; CDR3nt: TGTGCCAGCAGCTTAGAATCCTCTAATGAGCAGTTCTTC; CDR3aa: CASSLESSNEQFF
abundance: NA; len: 14; d_gene: TRBD1; v_gene: TRBV5-8; j_gene: TRBJ2-7; CDR3nt: TGTGCCAGCAGGGAGACAGGGGGCTCCTACGAGCAGTACTTC; CDR3aa: CASRETGGSYEQYF
abundance: NA; len: 10; d_gene: NA; v_gene: TRBV19; j_gene: TRBJ1-2; CDR3nt: TGTGCCATTTGGGCCGATGGCTACACCTTC; CDR3aa: CAIWADGYTF
abundance: NA; len: 13; d_gene: NA; v_gene: TRBV2; j_gene: TRBJ2-7; CDR3nt: TGTGCCAGCAGTACAGGGGAGGCCAACGAGCAGTACTTC; CDR3aa: CASSTGEANEQYF
abundance: NA; len: 12; d_gene: TRBD1; v_gene: TRBV6-6; j_gene: TRBJ2-7; CDR3nt: TGTGCCAGCAGTTTATCCGGGACAGGCCTGTACTTC; CDR3aa: CASSLSGTGLYF
abundance: NA; len: 13; d_gene: NA; v_gene: TRBV11-2; j_gene: TRBJ1-5; CDR3nt: TGTGCCAGCAGCCGGGGGGGCAATCAGCCCCAGCATTTT; CDR3aa: CASSRGGNQPQHF
abundance: NA; len: 10; d_gene: NA; v_gene: TRBV28; j_gene: TRBJ2-7; CDR3nt: TGTGCCAGCAGTCACTACGAGCAGTACTTC; CDR3aa: CASSHYEQYF
abundance: NA; len: 16; d_gene: TRBD2; v_gene: TRBV27; j_gene: TRBJ2-1; CDR3nt: TGTGCCAGCAGTTTATTTGCGGGAGTGTCCTACAATGAGCAGTTCTTC; CDR3aa: CASSLFAGVSYNEQFF
abundance: NA; len: 16; d_gene: NA; v_gene: TRBV28; j_gene: TRBJ2-7; CDR3nt: TGTGCCAGCAGTTTAGGGCCCTTCGGGGACTCCTACGAGCAGTACTTC; CDR3aa: CASSLGPFGDSYEQYF
abundance: NA; len: 17; d_gene: NA; v_gene: TRBV4-3; j_gene: TRBJ1-2; CDR3nt: TGCGCCAGCAGCCAAGATCCTGCGGGGGGGCGCAAGGATGGCTACACCTTC; CDR3aa: CASSQDPAGGRKDGYTF
abundance: NA; len: 15; d_gene: NA; v_gene: TRBV18; j_gene: TRBJ2-2; CDR3nt: TGTGCCAGCTCACCGATATTCGGGAGCACCGGGGAGCTGTTTTTT; CDR3aa: CASSPIFGSTGELFF
abundance: NA; len: 14; d_gene: NA; v_gene: TRBV4-3; j_gene: TRBJ2-2; CDR3nt: TGCGCCAGCAGAACACAGGGAAACACCGGGGAGCTGTTTTTT; CDR3aa: CASRTQGNTGELFF
abundance: NA; len: 15; d_gene: NA; v_gene: TRBV18; j_gene: TRBJ1-2; CDR3nt: TGTGCCAGCTCACCACTACCGGACAGAAACTATGGCTACACCTTC; CDR3aa: CASSPLPDRNYGYTF
abundance: NA; len: 17; d_gene: TRBD2; v_gene: TRBV5-1; j_gene: TRBJ2-1; CDR3nt: TGCGCCAGCAGCCCGGGACTAGCGGGAGGGCCGGGGAATGAGCAGTTCTTC; CDR3aa: CASSPGLAGGPGNEQFF
abundance: NA; len: 14; d_gene: NA; v_gene: TRBV11-2; j_gene: TRBJ2-5; CDR3nt: TGTGCCAGCAGCTCCGGACCGGGAACGGAGACCCAGTACTTC; CDR3aa: CASSSGPGTETQYF
abundance: NA; len: 15; d_gene: TRBD2; v_gene: TRBV10-3; j_gene: TRBJ2-5; CDR3nt: TGTGCCATCAGTCTAGCGGGAGGGATTGGGGAGACCCAGTACTTC; CDR3aa: CAISLAGGIGETQYF
abundance: NA; len: 15; d_gene: TRBD2; v_gene: TRBV7-3; j_gene: TRBJ2-7; CDR3nt: TGTGCCAGCAGCCCCGTAGCGGGACCTCCGAGGGAGCAGTACTTC; CDR3aa: CASSPVAGPPREQYF
abundance: NA; len: 16; d_gene: NA; v_gene: TRBV28; j_gene: TRBJ1-4; CDR3nt: TGTGCCAGCAGTTTATGGCGGATTCACACTAATGAAAAACTGTTTTTT; CDR3aa: CASSLWRIHTNEKLFF
abundance: once; len: 12; d_gene: NA; v_gene: TRBV7-9; j_gene: TRBJ2-7; CDR3nt: TGTGCCAGCAGTCCAGGGACCTACGAGCAGTACTTC; CDR3aa: CASSPGTYEQYF
abundance: NA; len: 16; d_gene: NA; v_gene: TRBV5-6; j_gene: TRBJ2-5; CDR3nt: TGTGCCAGCAGCTTGGTGAGGGATCCGTACCAAGAGACCCAGTACTTC; CDR3aa: CASSLVRDPYQETQYF
abundance: NA; len: 15; d_gene: TRBD2; v_gene: TRBV19; j_gene: TRBJ2-1; CDR3nt: TGTGCCAGTAGTAGACTAGCCGCTCCCTACAATGAGCAGTTCTTC; CDR3aa: CASSRLAAPYNEQFF
abundance: NA; len: 16; d_gene: NA; v_gene: TRBV28; j_gene: TRBJ1-4; CDR3nt: TGTGCCAGCAGTTTTCGTCGAGGGGGAACTAATGAAAAACTGTTTTTT; CDR3aa: CASSFRRGGTNEKLFF
abundance: NA; len: 15; d_gene: TRBD1; v_gene: TRBV7-9; j_gene: TRBJ1-5; CDR3nt: TGTGCCAGCAGCAGCGACAGGGTTGGTAATCAGCCCCAGCATTTT; CDR3aa: CASSSDRVGNQPQHF
abundance: NA; len: 15; d_gene: TRBD1; v_gene: TRBV7-2; j_gene: TRBJ1-1; CDR3nt: TGTGCCAGCAGCGCCTGGACAGGGGGCAACACTGAAGCTTTCTTT; CDR3aa: CASSAWTGGNTEAFF
abundance: NA; len: 13; d_gene: TRBD1; v_gene: TRBV19; j_gene: TRBJ1-2; CDR3nt: TGTGCCAGTAGCCCCGACAGGGACTATGGCTACACCTTC; CDR3aa: CASSPDRDYGYTF